These 30 T cell receptor beta chains were sequenced from one sample in a study of CD8 T cells in Susac syndrome. Random hexamers served to reverse transcribe roughly 0.5 to 1 ug RNA. TCRdb re-analysed the immunoSEQ multiplex PCR reads in MiXCR, keeping a single row per CDR3 protein. The sample shows fewer than 150,000 distinct CDR3 sequences, about 93% of them seen only once. The sequenced sample consisted of CD8+ T cells from PBMCs. The receptors were sampled from a human donor in good health.

V usage is TRBV15 and J usage is TRBJ2-1; D gene unclear. V was cut by 1 base and J by 2 bases, with 12 bases left in between. The length of the CDR3 is 16 residues. CDR1 and CDR2 from the germline V gene are LNHNV and YYDKDF (reference sequence). CDR3 amino acids: CATSRARRTTYNEQFF. In DNA, the CDR3 is TGTGCCACCAGCAGAGCCAGGCGGACCACCTACAATGAGCAGTTCTTC.

The gene calls are TRBV29-1 and TRBJ2-7, with D unresolved. There are 14 residues in the CDR3. Germline assignment: CDR1 SQVTM and CDR2 ANQGSEA. Trimming removed 3 bases at V and 3 bases at J, with 15 bases between. CDR3 coding DNA: TGCAGCGTTGAGGTGGGATGGGGTCGCTACGAGCAGTACTTC. Translating gives CSVEVGWGRYEQYF.

The chain joins TRBV7-9 to TRBJ1-5, with TRBD1 matching over 7 bases. The CDR3 is 14 residues long. Germline assignment: CDR1 SEHNR and CDR2 FQNEAQ (reference sequence). V dropped 4 bases and J dropped 6; count of bases not matched to a gene: 6. The CDR3 is CASSSDRAGQPQHF. In DNA form, the CDR3 reads TGTGCCAGCAGCTCAGACAGGGCCGGTCAGCCCCAGCATTTT.

The genes are TRBV29-1 and TRBJ1-1; 9 nucleotides match TRBD1. Germline V gene data show CDR1 as SQVTM and CDR2 as ANQGSEA. V dropped 2 bases and J dropped 11; count of bases not matched to a gene: 12. The CDR3 length is 14 residues. CDR3 DNA sequence: TGCAGCGTTGAACGGACAGGGGATTCCAGGGAGGCTTTCTTT. Protein product: CSVERTGDSREAFF.

The chain couples TRBV27 to TRBJ2-7; 8 bases fit TRBD1. V shed 5 bases and J 6 bases; nucleotides not matched to a gene: 6. Germline V gene lookup returns CDR1 MNHEY and CDR2 SMNVEV (reference sequence). This CDR3 region has 13 residues. The CDR3 is CASSAGGPGEQYF. CDR3 DNA sequence: TGTGCCAGCAGTGCAGGGGGCCCCGGCGAGCAGTACTTC.

The V gene is TRBV20-1, the J gene TRBJ2-5; D not certain. In germline, CDR1 is DFQATT, CDR2 SNEGSKA (reference sequence). Trimming pared 3 bases from V and 5 bases from J, leaving 1 base between. The CDR3 runs to 9 residues. This chain's CDR3 is CSASETQYF. For the CDR3, the DNA is TGCAGTGCTAGTGAGACCCAGTACTTC.

The V gene is TRBV15, the J gene TRBJ2-7, with 7 bases lining up with TRBD2. V trimming: 1 base; J trimming: 3 bases; junction bases outside the gene matches: 6. The CDR3 length is 15 residues. Per germline, CDR1 LNHNV and CDR2 YYDKDF (reference sequence). The CDR3 DNA reads TGTGCCACCAGCAGAGTAGCCAGCGGGATCTACGAGCAGTACTTC. Translated, it gives CATSRVASGIYEQYF.

The rearrangement uses TRBV24-1 and TRBJ2-7; D is unresolved. The V and J ends lost 4 bases and 3 bases respectively, with 9 bases between them. Germline values: CDR1 KGHDR, CDR2 SFDVKD. The CDR3 extends over 13 amino acids. The CDR3 here is CATSDRPFYEQYF. DNA for the CDR3: TGTGCCACCAGTGACCGCCCCTTCTACGAGCAGTACTTC.

The chain carries TRBV20-1 and TRBJ1-2; D unresolved. Germline V gene sequence: CDR1 DFQATT, CDR2 SNEGSKA (reference sequence). The CDR3 totals 18 residues. Trimming took off 3 bases at V and 1 base at J, with 24 bases between the two ends. The CDR3 nucleotides are TGCAGTGCTAGCCCCACGTATCGCGGTCCCACCGATAACTATGGCTACACCTTC. This encodes CSASPTYRGPTDNYGYTF.

Only a few counts were recorded for this clonotype. This sequence joins TRBV7-2 and TRBJ2-5, with D maybe TRBD2 (5 bases). CDR1 and CDR2 (germline): SGHTA, FQGNSA. The CDR3 totals 16 residues. Trimming removed 4 bases from V and 2 bases from J, with 17 bases in between. In DNA, the CDR3 is TGTGCCAGCAGCTCCCCGACGGGGTTACTGCAAGAGACCCAGTACTTC. Its protein is CASSSPTGLLQETQYF.

The chain joins TRBV15 to TRBJ2-7; D may be TRBD1 (5 bases). V was cut by 6 bases and J by 3 bases, with 15 bases left in between. Germline V lookup: CDR1 LNHNV, CDR2 YYDKDF (reference sequence). The CDR3 loop spans 14 amino acids. CDR3 residues: CATSTDQGSYEQYF. CDR3 in DNA: TGTGCCACCAGTACCGACCAGGGAAGCTACGAGCAGTACTTC.

The gene calls are TRBV7-2 and TRBJ2-3, with 9 positions matching TRBD2. Germline values: CDR1 SGHTA, CDR2 FQGNSA. There are 14 residues in the CDR3. V was clipped by 8 bases and J by 5 bases; unmatched bases: 8. The CDR3 region has the DNA TGTGCCAGCGTGGGGGGACTAGCCCGAGATACGCAGTATTTT. It yields the protein CASVGGLARDTQYF.

The chain combines TRBV30 with TRBJ2-3; D is possibly TRBD1 (5 bases). V lost 3 bases to trimming and J lost 3 bases, with 10 bases between them. The germline V gene encodes CDR1 GTSNPN and CDR2 SVGIG (reference sequence). This CDR3 has 13 residues. The CDR3 DNA sequence: TGTGCCTGGAGCAACCAGGGAACAGATACGCAGTATTTT. This gives the protein CAWSNQGTDTQYF.

This chain connects TRBV27 to TRBJ1-5, with 8 bases that match TRBD1. Germline trimming cut 3 bases from V and 4 bases from J; bases unmatched to any gene: 2. Germline assignment: CDR1 MNHEY and CDR2 SMNVEV (reference sequence). The CDR3 totals 14 residues. Written as DNA, the CDR3 is TGTGCCAGCAGTTTCGGACAGGGTAATCAGCCCCAGCATTTT. It specifies CASSFGQGNQPQHF.

CDR3 sequence reads: CAWNGGSEQYF. The CDR3 DNA sequence: TGTGCCTGGAACGGGGGGTCCGAGCAGTACTTC. The chain couples TRBV30 to TRBJ2-7; 7 bases map to TRBD2. The CDR3 length is 11 residues. The V gene end was trimmed by 4 bases and the J gene end by 6 bases; junction bases not matched to a gene: 3. Per the germline V gene, CDR1 is GTSNPN and CDR2 is SVGIG (reference sequence).

J is TRBJ1-1 and V is TRBV30; D ambiguous. The CDR3 length is 13 residues. Germline-derived CDR1 and CDR2 are GTSNPN and SVGIG (reference sequence). Trimming stripped 5 bases from V and 1 base from J, with 11 bases between. The DNA for the CDR3 is TGTGCCTGGCGTACAGACCAGAACACTGAAGCTTTCTTT. This gives the protein CAWRTDQNTEAFF. The full variable domain, rest sourced from reference TRBV30 and TRBJ1-1, is SQTIHQWPATLVQPVGSPLSLECTVEGTSNPNLYWYRQAAGRGLQLLFYSVGIGQISSEVPQNLSASRPQDRQFILSSKKLLLSDSGFYLCAWRTDQNTEAFFGQGTRLTVV.

The CDR3 protein is CASSHPGKVEQFF. CDR3 nucleotides: TGTGCCAGCAGCCACCCCGGTAAGGTAGAGCAGTTCTTC. The chain recombines TRBV3-1 with TRBJ2-1; D ambiguous. Germline-derived CDR1 and CDR2 are LGHDT and YNNKEL (reference sequence). Trimming took 3 bases from V and 10 from J, leaving 13 bases between them. The CDR3 loop spans 13 amino acids.

The chain couples TRBV2 to TRBJ2-1; D possibly corresponds to TRBD2 (5 bases). Germline-derived CDR1 and CDR2 are SNHLY and FYNNEI. V was cut by 4 bases and J by 4 bases, with 11 bases left in between. CDR3 length: 14 residues. CDR3 region: CASSVVSDYNEQFF. CDR3 in DNA: TGTGCCAGCAGTGTGGTTAGCGATTACAATGAGCAGTTCTTC. The variable domain in full, with the rest retrieved from reference TRBV2 and TRBJ2-1, is EPEVTQTPSHQVTQMGQEVILRCVPISNHLYFYWYRQILGQKVEFLVSFYNNEISEKSEIFDDQFSVERPDGSNFTLKIRSTKLEDSAMYFCASSVVSDYNEQFFGPGTRLTVL.

The chain recombines TRBV5-4 with TRBJ2-5; D unclear. The CDR3 extends over 14 amino acids. The germline CDR1 and CDR2 sequences are SGHNT and YYREEE (reference sequence). Trimming pared 2 bases from V and 5 bases from J, leaving 13 bases between. The DNA of the CDR3 is TGTGCCAGCAGCTTTAACACCCGTATTGAGACCCAGTACTTC. Translating gives CASSFNTRIETQYF.

The chain uses TRBV27 and TRBJ2-7; 7 positions agree with TRBD1. J lost 4 bases, V lost 6 bases, and 9 bases had no gene match. This CDR3 contains 14 residues. Germline lookup yields CDR1 MNHEY and CDR2 SMNVEV (reference sequence). CDR3 nucleotide sequence: TGTGCCAGCAGCCCGGGACAGTCGATATACGAGCAGTACTTC. This translates into CASSPGQSIYEQYF.

The V gene is TRBV30, the J gene TRBJ1-2; 11 bases fit TRBD1. The CDR3 is made up of 15 amino acids. The J segment lost 4 bases and the V segment lost 2 bases, leaving 6 bases of the junction unmatched. Germline CDR1 and CDR2: GTSNPN and SVGIG (reference sequence). DNA for the CDR3: TGTGCCTGGAGTAACCGGGACAGGGGGATCTATGGCTACACCTTC. Its protein product is CAWSNRDRGIYGYTF.

The chain employs TRBV18 and TRBJ2-3; perhaps TRBD1 as D (6 bases). Per the germline V gene, CDR1 is KGHSH and CDR2 is LQKENI. The CDR3 consists of 14 residues. Trimming took 0 bases from V and 5 from J, leaving 9 bases between them. Written as DNA, the CDR3 is TGTGCCAGCTCACCACCGGGGGCAAAAGATACGCAGTATTTT. It specifies CASSPPGAKDTQYF.

This clonotype has a single count. V is TRBV3-1 and J is TRBJ2-7; 9 bases map to TRBD2. This CDR3 has 15 residues. The V and J ends lost 7 bases and 7 bases, in that order; junction bases with no gene match: 14. Germline V gene data show CDR1 as LGHDT and CDR2 as YNNKEL (reference sequence). CDR3 sequence reads: CASTQLAGGPGEQYF. CDR3 sequence (DNA): TGTGCCAGCACTCAACTTGCGGGAGGGCCGGGGGAGCAGTACTTC.

The chain carries TRBV7-9 and TRBJ2-1; 8 nucleotides line up with TRBD2. Germline V gene lookup returns CDR1 SEHNR and CDR2 FQNEAQ (reference sequence). This CDR3 has 15 amino acids. Unmatched junction bases numbered 1, after V lost 3 bases and J lost 0 bases. The CDR3, as DNA: TGTGCCAGCAGCTTTAGCGGGAACTCCTACAATGAGCAGTTCTTC. Protein sequence: CASSFSGNSYNEQFF.

The gene calls are TRBV27 and TRBJ2-7; D is perhaps TRBD1 or TRBD2 (5 bases each). Germline CDR1 reads MNHEY; CDR2 reads SMNVEV (reference sequence). Trimming removed 6 bases at V and 5 bases at J, with 20 bases between. This CDR3 comprises 15 residues. The CDR3 is CASSISGQGFDEQYF. The CDR3 DNA reads as TGTGCCAGCAGCATCTCGGGGCAGGGTTTCGACGAGCAGTACTTC.

The chain carries TRBV28 and TRBJ1-1; the D is unclear. Germline lookup yields CDR1 MDHEN and CDR2 SYDVKM. The CDR3 runs 14 residues. V was pared by 3 bases and J by 0 bases, with 8 bases between. CDR3 DNA: TGTGCCAGCAGTTTCCGCTCCCTGAACACTGAAGCTTTCTTT. It translates to CASSFRSLNTEAFF.

The CDR3 spells CASRLDGTANTEAFF. The DNA of the CDR3 is TGTGCCAGCAGATTAGATGGGACAGCGAACACTGAAGCTTTCTTT. The chain couples TRBV5-4 to TRBJ1-1, with 7 bases lining up with TRBD1. The ends lost 5 bases at V and 1 base at J; junction bases unmatched: 8. This CDR3 comprises 15 residues. Germline CDR1 SGHNT, CDR2 YYREEE (reference sequence).

The chain recombines TRBV6-6 with TRBJ1-2; D is unresolved. Germline V gene sequence: CDR1 MNHNY, CDR2 SVGAGI (reference sequence). The CDR3 contains 11 residues. V lost 5 bases to trimming and J lost 6 bases, with 7 bases between them. DNA of the CDR3: TGTGCCAGCAGTGTTAGGGATGGCTACACCTTC. It encodes CASSVRDGYTF.

The genes are TRBV18 and TRBJ2-7, with D perhaps assigned TRBD1 or TRBD2 (5 bases each). Germline loops: CDR1 KGHSH, CDR2 LQKENI. The CDR3 sequence is 13 residues long. V lost 3 bases to trimming and J lost 3 bases, with 9 bases between them. The CDR3 loop reads CASSPGPYYEQYF. The CDR3 DNA reads as TGTGCCAGCTCACCGGGACCTTACTACGAGCAGTACTTC.

The genes are TRBV19 and TRBJ2-7; D gene ambiguous. The CDR3 totals 12 residues. Germline-derived CDR1 and CDR2 are LNHDA and SQIVND (reference sequence). V dropped 3 bases and J dropped 4 bases, with 7 bases sitting between them. CDR3 coding DNA: TGTGCCAGTAGTATCGTGGGGTACGAGCAGTACTTC. Its translation: CASSIVGYEQYF.